The clone carrying this T cell receptor (beta chain) was detected once. The CDR3 runs 18 residues. Trimming removed 5 bases at V and 3 bases at J, with 24 bases between. CDR1 is SGHTA and CDR2 is FQGTGA in the germline V gene. Primers included in the PCR were 60 Vbeta and 13 Jbeta primers. TCRdb's copy holds only in-frame clones and misses some; the assay was immunoSEQ multiplex PCR. The sample records around 120,000 clones, 80% being singletons. These data belong to a study of cytomegalovirus exposure and HLA in healthy donors. J is TRBJ2-3 and V is TRBV7-3; a possible D gene is TRBD2 (7 bases). The sample consisted of PBMCs. This receptor was taken from a female donor in good health and CMV-seropositive. The CDR3: CASSQTLLAAGATDTQYF. CDR3 DNA sequence: TGTGCCAGCAGCCAAACCCTCCTAGCGGCAGGGGCAACAGATACGCAGTATTTT.